This T cell receptor beta chain appears in the sequencing data of a study of T cell responses to AZD1222 COVID-19 vaccine. This CDR3 comprises 13 residues. CDR1 SGHRS and CDR2 YFSETQ come from the germline V gene. The V gene lost 3 bases and the J gene lost 11 bases, with 14 bases spanning the gap. The study, taken as a whole, reports: At baseline, just five to seven AZD1222 recipients tested seropositive. Clonal diversity may have been underestimated in mostly white British donors. Without day 14 samples, only post-peak T cell repertoires were studied. Unmutated variant regions are reportedly the target of nearly half of TCRs that are spike-specific.

Assay: immunoSEQ multiplex PCR; the TCRdb copy retains only in-frame clones and omits some. The table includes some 140,000 clones, less than 90% detected once. For this clone: What it binds is unknown.

The V and J genes are TRBV5-1 and TRBJ2-2; D gene uncertain. Specimen: peripheral blood, collected on day 0 of MenACWY control vaccination. The sequence derives from an adult in good health. The CDR3 DNA reads TGCGCCAGCAGCTCCCCGCAGACGCTAGAGCTGTTTTTT. Residues: CASSSPQTLELFF.